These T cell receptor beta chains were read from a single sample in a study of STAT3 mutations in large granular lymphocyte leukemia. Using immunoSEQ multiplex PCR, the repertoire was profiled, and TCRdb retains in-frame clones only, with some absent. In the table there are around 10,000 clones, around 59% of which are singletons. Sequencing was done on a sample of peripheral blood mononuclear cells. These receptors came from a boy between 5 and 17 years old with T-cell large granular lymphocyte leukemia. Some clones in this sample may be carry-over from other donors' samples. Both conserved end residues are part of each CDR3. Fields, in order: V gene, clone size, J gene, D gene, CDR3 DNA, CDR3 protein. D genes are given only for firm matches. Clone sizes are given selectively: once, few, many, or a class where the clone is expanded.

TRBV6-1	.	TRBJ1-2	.	TGTGCCAGCAGTGAACGGATTGGGGGGCGAGATGGCTACACCTTC	CASSERIGGRDGYTF
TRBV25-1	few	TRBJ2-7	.	TGTGCCAGCAGTGACGGCCAGCCCTACGAGCAGTACTTC	CASSDGQPYEQYF
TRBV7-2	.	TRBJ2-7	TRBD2	TGTGCCAGCAGCTTTGCAGCGGGGAGTCCCTACGAGCAGTACTTC	CASSFAAGSPYEQYF
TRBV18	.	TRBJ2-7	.	TGTGCCAGCTCACCGACGGGCAGGGGTCGGTACGAGCAGTACTTC	CASSPTGRGRYEQYF
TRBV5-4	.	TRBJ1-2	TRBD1	TGTGCCAGCAGCTTTTGGCGAGGGACAGATTCTGGCTACACCTTC	CASSFWRGTDSGYTF
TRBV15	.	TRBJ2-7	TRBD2	TGTGCCACCAGCAGACCCTTGACTAGCGCTACCTACGAGCAGTACTTC	CATSRPLTSATYEQYF
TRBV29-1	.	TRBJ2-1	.	TGCAGCGTCCGAATGGGCCATGAGCAGTTCTTC	CSVRMGHEQFF
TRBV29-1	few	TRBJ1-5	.	TGCAGCGTTGAACATAGCAATCAGCCCCAGCATTTT	CSVEHSNQPQHF
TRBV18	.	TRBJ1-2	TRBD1	TGTGCCAGCTCACGTATCATGGGACAGGGGGCCACTAACTATGGCTACACCTTC	CASSRIMGQGATNYGYTF
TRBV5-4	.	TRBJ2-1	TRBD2	TGTGCCAGCAGCGACGGGACTATGTACAATGAGCAGTTCTTC	CASSDGTMYNEQFF
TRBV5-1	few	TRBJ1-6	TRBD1	TGCGCCAGCAGCCGGGACAGGGTTAATTCACCCCTCCACTTT	CASSRDRVNSPLHF
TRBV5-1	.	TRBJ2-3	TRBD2	TGCGCCAGCAGCTTGGGCCTAGCGGGGATGGAAGATACGCAGTATTTT	CASSLGLAGMEDTQYF
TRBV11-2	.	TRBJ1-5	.	TGTGCCAGCAGCTTAGACAGGGATCAGCCCCAGCATTTT	CASSLDRDQPQHF
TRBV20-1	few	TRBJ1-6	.	TGCAGTGCGGGGTATAATTCACCCCTCCACTTT	CSAGYNSPLHF
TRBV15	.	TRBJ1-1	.	TGTGCCACCAGCAGAGATCAAGTGTACACTGAAGCTTTCTTT	CATSRDQVYTEAFF
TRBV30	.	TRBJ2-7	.	TGTGCCTGGAGTGTGGGGGGATCTGGGTACGAGCAGTACTTC	CAWSVGGSGYEQYF
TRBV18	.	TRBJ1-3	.	TGTGCCAGCTCACCACTACCTTCTCGGTCTGGAAACACCATATATTTT	CASSPLPSRSGNTIYF
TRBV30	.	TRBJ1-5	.	TGTGCCTGGAGTCCAGGACAGATTTATAGCAATCAGCCCCAGCATTTT	CAWSPGQIYSNQPQHF
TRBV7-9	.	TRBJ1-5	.	TGTGCCAGCAGCTCCTCCGTCGGTGCTGGGGGGAATCAGCCCCAGCATTTT	CASSSSVGAGGNQPQHF
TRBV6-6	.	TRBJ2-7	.	TGTGCCAGCAGCCAGGGAGGGGGACCCTCCTACGAGCAGTACTTC	CASSQGGGPSYEQYF
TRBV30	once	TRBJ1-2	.	TGTGCCTGGAGTTCCGGGCCTTACGACGGCTACACCTTC	CAWSSGPYDGYTF
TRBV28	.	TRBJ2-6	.	TGTGCCATCCGGGCTGGGGCCAACGTCCTGACTTTC	CAIRAGANVLTF
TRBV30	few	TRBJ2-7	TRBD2	TGTGCCTGGAGTGTGGGTCTAGCGGGAACCTACGAGCAGTACTTC	CAWSVGLAGTYEQYF
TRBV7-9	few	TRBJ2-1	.	TGTGCCAGCAGCTGGGACGGGCTAAGGGAGCAGTTCTTC	CASSWDGLREQFF
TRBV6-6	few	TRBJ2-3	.	TGTGCCAGCAGTCCTCTCCTCACAGATACGCAGTATTTT	CASSPLLTDTQYF
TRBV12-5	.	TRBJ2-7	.	TGTGCTAGTGGTTTGTGGGGCTACGAGCAGTACTTC	CASGLWGYEQYF
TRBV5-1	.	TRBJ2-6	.	TGCGCCAGCAGCTTGGGCTCTGGGGCCAACGTCCTGACTTTC	CASSLGSGANVLTF
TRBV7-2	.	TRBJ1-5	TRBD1	TGTGCCAGCAGCGTCGACAGGGGCCAAACACTCAATCAGCCCCAGCATTTT	CASSVDRGQTLNQPQHF
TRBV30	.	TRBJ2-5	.	TGTGCCTGGGGGATGGGAGTGGGGGAGACCCAGTACTTC	CAWGMGVGETQYF
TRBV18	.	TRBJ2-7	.	TGTGCCAGCTCACCCCCCGGCGGAGGGCGCGAGCAGTACTTC	CASSPPGGGREQYF
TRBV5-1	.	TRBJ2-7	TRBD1	TGCGCCAGCAGCTTGGGACTGGACAGGGGAGTTTCCGAGCAGTACTTC	CASSLGLDRGVSEQYF
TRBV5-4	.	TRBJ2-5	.	TGTGCCAGCAGCTGGGGTATGGGGGGTCGACAAGAGACCCAGTACTTC	CASSWGMGGRQETQYF
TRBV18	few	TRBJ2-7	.	TGTGCCAGCTCCCTAAGCGGGTTTCGTGAGCAGTACTTC	CASSLSGFREQYF
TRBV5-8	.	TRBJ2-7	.	TGTGCCAGCAGCTTTACAGGGCACGAGCAGTACTTC	CASSFTGHEQYF
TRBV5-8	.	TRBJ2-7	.	TGTGCCAGCAGCCGAAACACCTACGAGCAGTACTTC	CASSRNTYEQYF
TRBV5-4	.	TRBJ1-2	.	TGTGCCAGCAGCTCCGATCCCCCCGGCTATGGCTACACCTTC	CASSSDPPGYGYTF
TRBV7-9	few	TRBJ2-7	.	TGTGCCAGCAGCTGGACAGAGAGGGACGCCTTCGAGCAGTACTTC	CASSWTERDAFEQYF
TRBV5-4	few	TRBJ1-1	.	TGTGCCAGCAGCACAAGGGTGGACACTGAAGCTTTCTTT	CASSTRVDTEAFF
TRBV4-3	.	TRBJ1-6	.	TGCGCCAGCAGCCAAGAAGGGCGATCACCCCTCCACTTT	CASSQEGRSPLHF